Listed below are T cell receptor beta chains from one sample, sequenced in a study of T cells in Graves' hyperthyroidism and ophthalmopathy. MiXCR was run by TCRdb on the multiplex PCR reads, yielding one entry per CDR3 protein. The sample comprises 300,000 to 450,000 distinct CDR3 sequences, about 15% of which are singletons, and around a third rests with the top ten. Input material: blood. These receptors all stem from a woman under 40 with Graves' hyperthyroidism. The CDR3 runs from the conserved cysteine through the conserved F or W. D genes are given only for firm matches. Rows give clone size only sometimes, using once, few, many, or a class for an expanded clone.

TGTGCCAGCCAACCGGGACAGTTAACTCAGCCCCAGCATTTT | CASQPGQLTQPQHF | TRBJ1-5 | NA | TRBD1 | TRBV6-1
TGTGCCAGCAGCTTGGCACAGGGGTCGCAAAACATTCAGTACTTC | CASSLAQGSQNIQYF | TRBJ2-4 | NA | TRBD1 | TRBV5-4
TGTGCCAGCTCACCCCCTTCGGGTAGCGGTGAGCAGTTCTTC | CASSPPSGSGEQFF | TRBJ2-1 | many | NA | TRBV18
TGTGCCAGCAGCTTAGAGTCCCTAGCAGGGGGACACGAGCAGTACTTC | CASSLESLAGGHEQYF | TRBJ2-7 | many | TRBD1 | TRBV11-2
TGTGCCAGCAGTTTATATGGGGACGCAACCTACGAGCAGTACTTC | CASSLYGDATYEQYF | TRBJ2-7 | many | NA | TRBV27
TGTGCCATCAGTGTTCAGACAGGGGGGCATGAGCAGTTCTTC | CAISVQTGGHEQFF | TRBJ2-1 | NA | TRBD1 | TRBV10-3
TGTGCCAGCAGCCAGCCAGAGTGGGGGGCTGAAGCTTTCTTT | CASSQPEWGAEAFF | TRBJ1-1 | NA | NA | TRBV7-2
TGCGCCAGCAGCCAAGATACCAGGGGCAATGAAAAACTGTTTTTT | CASSQDTRGNEKLFF | TRBJ1-4 | NA | NA | TRBV4-1
TGTGCCAGCAGCAATCTTGGGACAGCAAACTATGGCTACACCTTC | CASSNLGTANYGYTF | TRBJ1-2 | NA | TRBD1 | TRBV6-2/TRBV6-3
TGTGCCAGCAGCCTCTGGCGGGAGTCACAAGAGACCCAGTACTTC | CASSLWRESQETQYF | TRBJ2-5 | many | TRBD2 | TRBV11-2
TGTGCCACCGGGGACAGCTCCTACAATGAGCAGTTCTTC | CATGDSSYNEQFF | TRBJ2-1 | many | TRBD1 | TRBV7-6
TGTGCCAGCAGCTGGCCCCGGCTAGCGGGTAGCACAGATACGCAGTATTTT | CASSWPRLAGSTDTQYF | TRBJ2-3 | many | TRBD2 | TRBV7-9
TGTGCCAGCAGCCAAGATCCGTCGCAGCCCCAGCATTTT | CASSQDPSQPQHF | TRBJ1-5 | few | NA | TRBV3-1
TGTGCCAGCAGCCAAGGAGGGGGAGATTACGAGCAGTACTTC | CASSQGGGDYEQYF | TRBJ2-7 | many | NA | TRBV3-1
TGTGCCAGCAGCCTTAACGCGAGGGCACCCCTCCACTTT | CASSLNARAPLHF | TRBJ1-6 | NA | NA | TRBV7-3
TGCGCCTGCAGCCCAGGACTAGCGGGAGATTCTGATACGCAGTATTTT | CACSPGLAGDSDTQYF | TRBJ2-3 | few | TRBD2 | TRBV5-1
TGTGCCAGCAGCGCGCCCGGGACTAGCGTATACAATGAGCAGTTCTTC | CASSAPGTSVYNEQFF | TRBJ2-1 | many | TRBD2 | TRBV11-2
TGTGCCAGCAGTTTTCTTTTCCAAGAGACCCAGTACTTC | CASSFLFQETQYF | TRBJ2-5 | many | NA | TRBV12-3/TRBV12-4
TGTGCCAGCAGCCCCCTACCGGGGAACGTCGCTGGAAACACCATATATTTT | CASSPLPGNVAGNTIYF | TRBJ1-3 | many | NA | TRBV12-3/TRBV12-4
TGTGCCAGCAGTTTAAACGGTAACACTGAAGCTTTCTTT | CASSLNGNTEAFF | TRBJ1-1 | many | NA | TRBV28
TGTGCCAGCAGCTTAGGACAGGGGCATTTAGGCGAGCAGTACTTC | CASSLGQGHLGEQYF | TRBJ2-7 | few | TRBD1 | TRBV7-9
TGTGCCTGGAGTTTTGTCGTGGGGGAGCTGTTTTTT | CAWSFVVGELFF | TRBJ2-2 | many | NA | TRBV30
TGTGCCAGCAGCTTAGGAGGGAGGTTCTACGAGCAGTACTTC | CASSLGGRFYEQYF | TRBJ2-7 | many | NA | TRBV7-2
TGTGCCAGCAGCCCCCGACAGGGGAGGAACGAGCAGTACTTC | CASSPRQGRNEQYF | TRBJ2-7 | many | TRBD1 | TRBV9
TGTGCCAGCAGGTTACAGGGGCCGAACACTGAAGCTTTCTTT | CASRLQGPNTEAFF | TRBJ1-1 | many | TRBD1 | TRBV6-1
TGTGCCAGCAGCTTGGTGGAGGGCCGCTACAATGAGCAGTTCTTC | CASSLVEGRYNEQFF | TRBJ2-1 | many | NA | TRBV5-5
TGTGCCAGCTCACTCAGGGACGTCGACACCATATATTTT | CASSLRDVDTIYF | TRBJ1-3 | many | NA | TRBV18
TGTGCCAGCAGCCGAACAGGGGCCTCTGGAAACACCATATATTTT | CASSRTGASGNTIYF | TRBJ1-3 | NA | TRBD1 | TRBV6-1
TGTGCCAGCAGCTTGATCCGTCCACCAGGGGCCAACGTCCTGACTTTC | CASSLIRPPGANVLTF | TRBJ2-6 | NA | NA | TRBV5-6
TGTGCCAGCAGTGCCTTGGGACAGGGGAGCAATCAGCCCCAGCATTTT | CASSALGQGSNQPQHF | TRBJ1-5 | many | TRBD1 | TRBV6-1
TGTGCCAGCAGCTTGTGGGAAGAAACAACCGGGGAGCTGTTTTTT | CASSLWEETTGELFF | TRBJ2-2 | few | NA | TRBV7-6
TGTGCTAGCAGCCTCGGCGGACAGATGCTGGAGACCCAGTTCTTC | CASSLGGQMLETQFF | TRBJ2-1 | NA | NA | TRBV7-7
TGTGCCAGCAGCTACGGACAGGGGCCCACAGATACGCAGTATTTT | CASSYGQGPTDTQYF | TRBJ2-3 | many | TRBD1 | TRBV3-1